One sample yielded the 19 T cell receptor beta chains listed below, sequenced in a study of blood T cells in healthy people across ages. Together with a sample-barcoded 5' primer, a J-beta primer mix was included in a second PCR lasting 7 to 11 cycles. TCRdb processed the 5' RACE reads anew with MiXCR; each CDR3 protein has one entry. The data contain about 1,500,000 distinct CDR3 sequences, around 39% of them singletons. The sequenced material came from blood. These receptors came from a woman under 30 in good health.

In this sample, this clonotype turned up a few times. J is TRBJ2-3 and V is TRBV12-3 or TRBV12-4; D gene ambiguous. The V gene lost 4 bases and the J gene lost 2 bases, with 13 bases spanning the gap. CDR3 length: 15 residues. The CDR3 is CASSSWPYDTDTQYF. CDR3 coding DNA: TGTGCCAGCAGTTCTTGGCCGTACGACACAGATACGCAGTATTTT.

The CDR3 coding sequence is TGCGCCAGCAGCGCGGTCACAGGACTGAACACTGAAGCTTTCTTT. It codes for CASSAVTGLNTEAFF. The chain carries TRBV4-1 and TRBJ1-1, with a possible D match to TRBD1 (5 bases). This CDR3 is built from 15 residues. V was trimmed by 5 bases and J by 0 bases, leaving 13 bases between them. Per the germline V gene, CDR1 is MGHRA and CDR2 is YSYEKL.

This clonotype has just a few counts. J is TRBJ1-2 and V is TRBV20-1; D may be TRBD1 (5 bases). From germline, CDR1 is DFQATT and CDR2 SNEGSKA (reference sequence). Between the trimmed V and J ends, which lost 5 bases and 4 bases, there was a span of 11 bases. This CDR3 comprises 12 residues. This CDR3 is CSALYDSYGYTF. The CDR3 DNA reads as TGCAGTGCTCTTTACGACAGCTATGGCTACACCTTC.

The chain has TRBV29-1 and TRBJ1-1, with D possibly matching TRBD1 (5 bases). With 5 bases removed from V and 3 bases from J, the gap between germline ends came to 16 bases. From germline, CDR1 is SQVTM and CDR2 ANQGSEA. The CDR3 runs to 14 residues. The chain's CDR3 is CSVRGPGRDTEAFF. Here the CDR3 DNA reads TGCAGCGTTCGAGGGCCAGGGCGGGACACTGAAGCTTTCTTT.

This clonotype was counted a few times. The rearrangement joins TRBV12-3 or TRBV12-4 to TRBJ1-5; TRBD1 aligns across 7 bases. J lost 8 bases, V lost 5 bases, and 6 bases had no gene match. This CDR3 has 13 residues. CDR3 nucleotides: TGTGCCAGCAGTGTGGGGACAGCGAAGCCCCAGCATTTT. It translates to CASSVGTAKPQHF.

A few counts support this clonotype. V usage is TRBV29-1 and J usage is TRBJ2-1, with D possibly TRBD1 on 5 matching bases. The V gene's germline CDR1 is SQVTM and CDR2 ANQGSEA. V was cut by 0 bases and J by 6 bases, with 21 bases left in between. The CDR3 has 17 residues. The CDR3 sequence is CSVEDRSDKGVSNEQFF. The CDR3 DNA is TGCAGCGTTGAAGATAGGTCAGACAAAGGGGTTTCCAATGAGCAGTTCTTC.

Only a few counts were recorded for this clonotype. The chain joins TRBV9 to TRBJ2-7; D is unresolved. Germline CDR1 and CDR2: SGDLS and YYNGEE. Trimming took off 0 bases at V and 1 base at J, with 8 bases between the two ends. This CDR3 has 14 amino acids. The CDR3 reads CASSVVSTSYEQYF. CDR3 bases: TGTGCCAGCAGCGTAGTAAGCACATCCTACGAGCAGTACTTC.

The chain recombines TRBV9 with TRBJ2-3; the match to TRBD1 covers 9 bases. The CDR3 spans 16 residues. V lost 0 bases to trimming and J lost 2 bases; unmatched junction nucleotides: 4. Looked up from germline, CDR1 is SGDLS and CDR2 is YYNGEE. In DNA, the CDR3 is TGTGCCAGCAGCGTAGGAAGGACAGGGGTCACAGATACGCAGTATTTT. It yields the protein CASSVGRTGVTDTQYF.

A few counts support this clonotype. V and J are TRBV20-1 and TRBJ2-1; 13 nucleotides align to TRBD2. Losses at the gene ends were 1 base for V and 8 bases for J; bases not matched to a gene: 8. The CDR3 runs 16 residues. Germline loops: CDR1 DFQATT, CDR2 SNEGSKA (reference sequence). The CDR3 protein is CSARGGTSGNEYEQFF. CDR3 DNA: TGCAGTGCTAGAGGGGGGACTAGCGGGAATGAATATGAGCAGTTCTTC.

In the case of this clonotype: One base away lies a much larger clone, so this may be a sequencing read error. The rearrangement uses TRBV29-1 and TRBJ2-1, with 9 bases matching TRBD2. The CDR3 loop spans 15 amino acids. Germline V gene lookup returns CDR1 SQVTM and CDR2 ANQGSEA. The V segment lost 3 bases and the J segment 6 bases; nucleotides outside the gene matches: 9. The CDR3 DNA follows: TGCAGCGTTGAGAGCGAGCGGGAGGCTAGCAATGAGCAGTTCTTC. Residues: CSVESEREASNEQFF.

This clonotype was counted a few times. The CDR3 bases are TGTGCCAGCAGTTCCCAAACGGACAGCTCCTACGAGCAGTACTTC. This gives the protein CASSSQTDSSYEQYF. The rearrangement uses TRBV28 and TRBJ2-7, with a possible D match to TRBD1 (6 bases). The germline V gene encodes CDR1 MDHEN and CDR2 SYDVKM. This CDR3 spans 15 amino acids. V lost 4 bases to trimming and J lost 0 bases, with 13 bases between them.

The J gene is TRBJ2-1, the V gene TRBV20-1, with TRBD2 matching over 9 bases. There are 15 residues in the CDR3. J lost 8 bases, V lost 6 bases, and 14 bases had no gene match. Germline loops: CDR1 DFQATT, CDR2 SNEGSKA (reference sequence). CDR3 amino acids: CSAVLLAGRLDEQFF. The CDR3 DNA follows: TGCAGTGCCGTACTTCTAGCGGGGCGCCTCGATGAGCAGTTCTTC.

V and J are TRBV28 and TRBJ2-4; TRBD1 agrees at 8 bases. The J call may be wrong; the DNA end is better matched by TRBJ2-7. The germline V gene encodes CDR1 MDHEN and CDR2 SYDVKM. This CDR3 contains 17 residues. CDR3 protein: CASSLFSWGQGAFEQYF. DNA of the CDR3: TGTGCCAGCAGTTTATTCTCTTGGGGCCAGGGGGCTTTCGAGCAGTACTTC.

There are a few counts of this clonotype. The chain is built from TRBV7-6 and TRBJ1-4; D possibly corresponds to TRBD1 (6 bases). The CDR3 runs to 16 residues. CDR1 and CDR2 (germline): SGHVS, FNYEAQ. V lost 5 bases and J 5 bases, leaving 18 bases between the germline ends. This chain's CDR3 is CASSRAGAFSNEKLFF. In DNA, the CDR3 is TGTGCCAGCAGCCGGGCGGGGGCGTTCTCCAATGAAAAACTGTTTTTT. The full variable domain, completed using reference TRBV7-6 and TRBJ1-4, is GAGVSQSPRYKVTKRGQDVALRCDPISGHVSLYWYRQALGQGPEFLTYFNYEAQQDKSGLPNDRFSAERPEGSISTLTIQRTEQRDSAMYRCASSRAGAFSNEKLFFGSGTQLSVL.

This clonotype has more than one count but fewer than ten. The chain uses TRBV7-6 and TRBJ2-7, with 11 bases identical to TRBD2. The CDR3 covers 16 residues. The V segment lost 5 bases and the J segment 1 base; nucleotides outside the gene matches: 7. Per germline, CDR1 SGHVS and CDR2 FNYEAQ. CDR3 sequence: CASSVSSGGPSYEQYF. The CDR3 DNA reads TGTGCCAGCAGCGTATCTAGCGGGGGGCCGTCCTACGAGCAGTACTTC.

The chain uses TRBV29-1 and TRBJ2-3; tentatively, D is TRBD2 (7 bases). With 7 bases removed from V and 5 bases from J, the gap between germline ends came to 19 bases. CDR1 SQVTM and CDR2 ANQGSEA come from the germline V gene. CDR3 length: 14 amino acids. The CDR3 region is CSAGGGGAIDTQYF. The CDR3 bases are TGCAGCGCTGGGGGAGGGGGGGCAATAGATACGCAGTATTTT.

The chain couples TRBV12-3 or TRBV12-4 to TRBJ2-1; 7 bases are shared with TRBD1. The ends lost 2 bases at V and 1 base at J; junction bases unmatched: 5. This CDR3 region has 16 residues. The CDR3: CASSLTQGVSYNEQFF. For the CDR3, the DNA is TGTGCCAGCAGTTTAACCCAGGGGGTGTCCTACAATGAGCAGTTCTTC.

This clonotype was counted between two and nine times. The chain employs TRBV4-2 and TRBJ2-1; no clear D. The closer fit of TRBJ2-7 to the DNA end suggests the J call may be wrong. Per the germline V gene, CDR1 is LGHNA and CDR2 is YNFKEQ. This CDR3 is built from 12 residues. CDR3 loop: CASSLRTNEQYF. The CDR3 bases are TGTGCCAGCAGCCTTCGCACGAATGAGCAGTACTTC.

The CDR3 bases are TGTGCCAGCAGCCCTGGGGCTCCGCCAGGCAATGAGCAGTTCTTC. Residues: CASSPGAPPGNEQFF. This chain connects TRBV12-3 or TRBV12-4 to TRBJ2-1, with D tentatively TRBD1 (5 bases). CDR3 length equals 15 residues. V shed 6 bases and J shed 6 bases, with 18 bases lying between them.